This T cell receptor beta chain was sequenced during a study of low-dose radiotherapy and immunotherapy resistance in tumors. This clonotype has ten or more counts. The J segment lost 9 bases and the V segment lost 7 bases, leaving 5 bases of the junction unmatched. CDR1 and CDR2 (germline): SNHLY, FYNNEI. This CDR3 is 13 amino acids long. First-strand cDNA used TRAV- and TRBV-specific primers, covering alpha and beta chains. TCRs were amplified for around 20 PCR cycles with a constant-region primer and V-primer adapter. MiXCR was run by TCRdb on the reads, yielding one entry per CDR3 protein. Among over 65,000 distinct CDR3 sequences listed, roughly a sixth were seen once. Time point defined: before trial treatment. Each eligible patient had an advanced solid tumor, and these tumors lacked tumor-infiltrating lymphocytes.

The origin of this receptor is a male donor with prostate cancer. The sample was PBMCs, taken before treatment. V gene TRBV2 combines with J gene TRBJ1-6, with 8 bases matching TRBD1. The CDR3 is CASTGTGGSPLHF. CDR3 in DNA: TGTGCCAGCACGGGAACAGGGGGTTCACCCCTCCACTTT.